The clone carrying this T cell receptor (beta chain) was recorded many times. Its cognate antigen is unknown. This sample is part of a study of breast tumors, draining lymph nodes, adjacent tissues. MiXCR, applied by TCRdb to the multiplex PCR reads, yields one record per CDR3 protein. The sample holds roughly 14,000 distinct CDR3 sequences, roughly 44% seen once. The V end lost 1 base, the J end lost 6 bases, and 7 bases lay between the germline ends. From germline, CDR1 is DFQATT and CDR2 SNEGSKA (reference sequence). CDR3 length: 12 residues. General study points: Luminal-like breast cancer showed significantly higher tumor–nontumor repertoire similarity than basal-like. Tumors had less TCR diversity than lymph nodes, more than nontumor tissue. Findings are consistent with lymph node origin and intratumoral expansion of most tumor T cells.

The sequence was obtained from a female donor with breast cancer. Some clones in this sample may be carry-over from other donors' samples. Sample: tumor-adjacent breast tissue. The rearrangement links TRBV20-1 to TRBJ1-5, with D possibly TRBD1 on 5 matching bases. CDR3 sequence (DNA): TGCAGTGCTAGAGGGGGGGGTCAGCCCCAGCATTTT. Protein: CSARGGGQPQHF.